The present TCR beta chain was sequenced within a study of CD8+ T cells in alopecia areata. Many counts were recorded for this clone. The antigen is unknown. Documented treatment: oral pan-JAK inhibitor, 5-10 mg twice daily. CDR1 is MNHEY, CDR2 SVGAGI, per germline. CDR3 length: 15 residues. V shed 7 bases, J shed 1 base, and the junction held 5 bases outside the gene matches. Study-wide results and caveats: Scalp clonality and expanded CD8+ clones among the top 100 were significantly decreased by tofacitinib.

It was cDNA, reverse transcribed from extracted RNA, that served as the sequencing template. The protocol was immunoSEQ multiplex PCR, while the TCRdb copy is restricted to in-frame clones and leaves out a portion. The sample carries some 98,000 clones, roughly three fifths recorded once. The receptor was isolated from a human donor with alopecia areata. The starting material was CD8+ T cells sorted from blood, obtained at week 4, from a patient treated with tofacitinib. The gene calls are TRBV6-5 and TRBJ2-3; 10 bases agree with TRBD2. This chain's CDR3 is CASTGGLAGTDTQYF. CDR3 bases: TGTGCCAGCACCGGCGGACTAGCGGGCACAGATACGCAGTATTTT.